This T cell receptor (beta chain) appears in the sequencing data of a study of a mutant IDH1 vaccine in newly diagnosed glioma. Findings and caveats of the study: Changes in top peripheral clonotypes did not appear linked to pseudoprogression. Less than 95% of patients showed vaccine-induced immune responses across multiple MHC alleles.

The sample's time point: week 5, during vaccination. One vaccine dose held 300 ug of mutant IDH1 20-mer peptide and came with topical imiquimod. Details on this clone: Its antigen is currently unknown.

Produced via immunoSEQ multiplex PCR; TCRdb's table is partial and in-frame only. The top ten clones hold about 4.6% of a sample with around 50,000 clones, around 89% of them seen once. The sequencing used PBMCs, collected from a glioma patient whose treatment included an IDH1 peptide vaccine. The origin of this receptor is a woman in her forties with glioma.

The CDR3 nucleotides read TGTGCCACCAGCAGGGGGACAGTCCGTCAAGGCTACACCTTC. Translating gives CATSRGTVRQGYTF. The gene calls are TRBV15 and TRBJ1-2; 7 bases are shared with TRBD1. This CDR3 comprises 14 residues. Germline CDR1 and CDR2: LNHNV and YYDKDF (reference sequence). Trimming cost V 3 bases and J 8 bases; bases outside gene matches: 9.